This TCR beta chain stems from a study of shared clonotypes between healthy human individuals. Whole-study findings and limits: Of the naive CD4 clonotypes, about 5% were shared across a few donors. At large depth, rarefaction still showed sorted-subset sequencing to be incomplete.

The investigators split CD4+ cells into a CD45RA+ naive subset and a CD45RA-negative memory subset. Germline assignment: CDR1 SEHNR and CDR2 FQNEAQ (reference sequence). The CDR3 has 12 amino acids. V was pared by 7 bases and J by 9 bases, with 14 bases between. Running of the assay took place at deep level. Generated by immunoSEQ multiplex PCR, the TCRdb table keeps only in-frame clones and is missing some. Of about a million clones detected, approximately 76% appear once; the ten largest clones hold approximately 1.5%. On this clone: Its antigen is currently unknown.

The chain carries TRBV7-9 and TRBJ2-3; no clear D gene. The specimen was memory CD4+ T cells sorted from blood. Subset defined: CD45RA-negative fraction. The receptor was derived from a man between 18 and 35 years old in good health. CDR3 bases: TGTGCCAGCACTCCATCCTCGGAAACGCAGTATTTT. Protein product: CASTPSSETQYF.